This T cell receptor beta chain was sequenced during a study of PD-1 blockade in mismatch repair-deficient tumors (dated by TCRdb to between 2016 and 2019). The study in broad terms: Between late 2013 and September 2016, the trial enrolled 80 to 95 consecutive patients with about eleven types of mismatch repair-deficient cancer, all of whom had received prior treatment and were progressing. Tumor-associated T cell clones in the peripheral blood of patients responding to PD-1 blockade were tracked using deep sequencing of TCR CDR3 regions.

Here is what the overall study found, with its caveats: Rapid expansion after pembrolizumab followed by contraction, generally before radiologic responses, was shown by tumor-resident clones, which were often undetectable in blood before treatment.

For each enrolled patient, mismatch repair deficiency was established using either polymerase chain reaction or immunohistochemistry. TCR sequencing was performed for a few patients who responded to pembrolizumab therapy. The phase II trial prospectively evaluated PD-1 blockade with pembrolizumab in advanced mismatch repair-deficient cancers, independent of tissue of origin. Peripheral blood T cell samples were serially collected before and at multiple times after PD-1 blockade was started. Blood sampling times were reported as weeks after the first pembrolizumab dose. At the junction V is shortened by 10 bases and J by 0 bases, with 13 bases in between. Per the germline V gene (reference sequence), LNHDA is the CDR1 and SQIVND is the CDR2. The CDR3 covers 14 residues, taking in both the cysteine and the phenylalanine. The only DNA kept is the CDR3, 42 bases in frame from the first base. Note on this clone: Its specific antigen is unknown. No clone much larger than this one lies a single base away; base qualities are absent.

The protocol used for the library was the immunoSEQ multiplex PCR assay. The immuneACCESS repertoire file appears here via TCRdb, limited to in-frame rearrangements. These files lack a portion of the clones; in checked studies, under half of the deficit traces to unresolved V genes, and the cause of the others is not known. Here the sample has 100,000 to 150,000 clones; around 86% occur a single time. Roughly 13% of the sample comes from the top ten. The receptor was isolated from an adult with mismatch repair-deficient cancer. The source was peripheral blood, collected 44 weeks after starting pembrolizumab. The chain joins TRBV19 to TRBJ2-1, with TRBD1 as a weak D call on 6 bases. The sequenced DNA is TGTGCCACCACGACAGGAGGCTCCTACAATGAGCAGTTCTTC. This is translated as CATTTGGSYNEQFF. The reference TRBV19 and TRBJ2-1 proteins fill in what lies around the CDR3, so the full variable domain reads DGGITQSPKYLFRKEGQNVTLSCEQNLNHDAMYWYRQDPGQGLRLIYYSQIVNDFQKGDIAEGYSVSREKKESFPLTVTSAQKNPTAFYLCATTTGGSYNEQFFGPGTRLTVL.